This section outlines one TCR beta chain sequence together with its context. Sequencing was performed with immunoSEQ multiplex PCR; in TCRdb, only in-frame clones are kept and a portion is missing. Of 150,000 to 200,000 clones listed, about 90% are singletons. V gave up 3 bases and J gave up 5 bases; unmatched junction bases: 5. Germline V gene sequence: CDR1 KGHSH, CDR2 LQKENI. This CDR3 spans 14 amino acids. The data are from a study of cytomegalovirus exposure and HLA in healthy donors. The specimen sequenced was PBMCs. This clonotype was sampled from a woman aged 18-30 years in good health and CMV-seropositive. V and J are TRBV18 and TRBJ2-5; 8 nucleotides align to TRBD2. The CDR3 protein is CASSPLSGVETQYF. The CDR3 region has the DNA TGTGCCAGCTCACCTCTTAGCGGGGTTGAGACCCAGTACTTC.